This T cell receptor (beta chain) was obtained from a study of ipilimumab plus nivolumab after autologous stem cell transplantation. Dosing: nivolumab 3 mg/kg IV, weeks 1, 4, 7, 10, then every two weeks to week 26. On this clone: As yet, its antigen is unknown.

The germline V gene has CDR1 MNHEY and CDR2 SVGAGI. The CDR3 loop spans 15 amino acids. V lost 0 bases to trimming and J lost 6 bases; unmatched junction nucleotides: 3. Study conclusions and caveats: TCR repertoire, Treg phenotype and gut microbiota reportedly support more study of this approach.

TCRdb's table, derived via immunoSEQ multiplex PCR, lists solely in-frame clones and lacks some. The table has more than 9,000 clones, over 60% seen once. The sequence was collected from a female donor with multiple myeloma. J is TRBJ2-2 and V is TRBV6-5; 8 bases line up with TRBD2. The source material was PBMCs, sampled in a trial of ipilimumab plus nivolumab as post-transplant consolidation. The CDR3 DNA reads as TGTGCCAGCAGTTACTCGGCGGGAGGCGCCGGGGAGCTGTTTTTT. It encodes CASSYSAGGAGELFF.